A single sample is the source of the 30 T cell receptor beta chains below, sequenced in a study of cytomegalovirus exposure and HLA in healthy donors. Some clones are missing from TCRdb's copy, which holds only in-frame ones; the method was immunoSEQ multiplex PCR. Here the sample spans around 250,000 clones, 90% being singletons. Sample: PBMCs. The source of these receptors is a woman younger than 45 in good health and CMV-seronegative.

V gene TRBV13 combines with J gene TRBJ2-3; 7 bases are a match to TRBD1. In germline, CDR1 is PRHDT, CDR2 FYEKMQ (reference sequence). Trimming at V came to 5 bases and at J to 3 bases, leaving 8 bases not matched to a gene. The CDR3 extends over 15 amino acids. CDR3 residues: CASSQRQGGTDTQYF. DNA for the CDR3: TGTGCCAGCAGCCAAAGACAGGGTGGGACAGATACGCAGTATTTT.

The V gene is TRBV28, the J gene TRBJ2-7; 7 bases map to TRBD2. The ends lost 5 bases at V and 2 bases at J; junction bases unmatched: 3. The germline CDR1 and CDR2 sequences are MDHEN and SYDVKM. This CDR3 has 13 residues. The CDR3: CASSSGAPYEQYF. CDR3 DNA: TGTGCCAGCAGTAGCGGGGCTCCCTACGAGCAGTACTTC.

V gene TRBV7-3 combines with J gene TRBJ2-3; TRBD1 matches 8 bases. With 5 bases clipped from V and 2 bases from J, the junction kept 9 bases outside the gene matches. Germline V gives CDR1 SGHTA, CDR2 FQGTGA. This CDR3 is built from 16 residues. CDR3 sequence (DNA): TGTGCCAGCAGCACCCCAGGGGGCACTTTCACAGATACGCAGTATTTT. This encodes CASSTPGGTFTDTQYF.

The DNA of the CDR3 is TGTGCCTGGAGTTTCAAAGAGACCCAGTACTTC. Its translation: CAWSFKETQYF. The rearrangement joins TRBV30 to TRBJ2-5; D unresolved. The ends were cut back, 2 bases at V and 3 bases at J, with 4 bases in the middle. This CDR3 is 11 amino acids long. From germline, CDR1 is GTSNPN and CDR2 SVGIG (reference sequence).

The chain employs TRBV4-2 and TRBJ1-4; D is possibly TRBD1 (5 bases). V was cut by 0 bases and J by 8 bases, with 13 bases left in between. This CDR3 has 15 amino acids. Germline values: CDR1 LGHNA, CDR2 YNFKEQ. CDR3 bases: TGTGCCAGCAGCCAAGAGGCCACAGGATCCGAAAAACTGTTTTTT. It codes for CASSQEATGSEKLFF.

CDR3 protein: CSVSGGQGETQYF. DNA of the CDR3: TGCAGCGTATCAGGGGGCCAGGGGGAGACCCAGTACTTC. V and J are TRBV29-1 and TRBJ2-5; TRBD1 matches at 8 bases. Germline V lookup: CDR1 SQVTM, CDR2 ANQGSEA. The trim removed 6 bases at V and 5 bases at J, leaving 8 bases unmatched. The CDR3 runs 13 residues.

This chain connects TRBV6-8 to TRBJ2-7; unclear D gene. The CDR3 contains 10 residues. V was trimmed by 9 bases and J by 6 bases, leaving 9 bases between them. Per the germline V gene, CDR1 is MNHGY and CDR2 is SAAAGT. CDR3 protein: CASREGEQYF. The CDR3 DNA reads TGTGCCAGTAGGGAAGGCGAGCAGTACTTC.

The J gene is TRBJ1-1, the V gene TRBV19, with D maybe TRBD1 (5 bases). Looked up from germline, CDR1 is LNHDA and CDR2 is SQIVND (reference sequence). The CDR3 runs to 15 residues. V was cut by 4 bases and J by 11 bases, with 23 bases left in between. The CDR3 is CASSSWRGEPGLAFF. The CDR3 DNA reads as TGTGCCAGTAGTAGTTGGAGAGGGGAGCCAGGGTTGGCTTTCTTT.

The J gene is TRBJ2-7, the V gene TRBV25-1; D possibly corresponds to TRBD2 (6 bases). The V and J ends lost 1 base and 0 bases respectively, with 13 bases between them. CDR3 length: 16 amino acids. Germline V gene sequence: CDR1 MGHDK, CDR2 SYGVNS. CDR3 loop: CASSESRTKSSYEQYF. CDR3 nucleotide sequence: TGTGCCAGCAGTGAATCTCGGACTAAAAGCTCCTACGAGCAGTACTTC.

The chain employs TRBV4-1 and TRBJ2-7; 9 positions match TRBD2. Germline values: CDR1 MGHRA, CDR2 YSYEKL. The V segment lost 1 base and the J segment 7 bases; nucleotides outside the gene matches: 8. This CDR3 has 15 residues. The CDR3 DNA follows: TGCGCCAGCAGCCAAGTGGGCGGGAGGGTTGGTGAGCAGTACTTC. Protein sequence: CASSQVGGRVGEQYF.

As DNA, the CDR3 is TGCAGCGTTGATCGCACCGGGGAGCTGTTTTTT. Translated, it gives CSVDRTGELFF. This chain links TRBV29-1 with TRBJ2-2; unclear D gene. V was cut by 3 bases and J by 4 bases, with 3 bases left in between. This CDR3 comprises 11 residues. CDR1 and CDR2 (germline): SQVTM, ANQGSEA.

The rearrangement uses TRBV7-6 and TRBJ2-1; D uncertain. Germline CDR1 SGHVS, CDR2 FNYEAQ. V lost 1 base, J lost 6 bases, and 10 bases lay in between. The CDR3 contains 14 residues. The CDR3 is CASSLGPLGNEQFF. CDR3 nucleotides: TGTGCCAGCAGCTTAGGGCCCTTAGGCAATGAGCAGTTCTTC.

J is TRBJ2-1 and V is TRBV6-1, with D possibly matching TRBD2 (6 bases). Germline CDR1 is MNHNS and CDR2 is SASEGT. V dropped 6 bases and J dropped 5 bases, with 17 bases sitting between them. The length of the CDR3 is 15 residues. CDR3 amino acids: CASSIRDSYNNEQFF. CDR3 in DNA: TGTGCCAGCAGCATCCGGGACTCGTATAACAATGAGCAGTTCTTC.

The CDR3 DNA sequence: TGCGCCAGCAGCCAAGATGCCGTAACTCAAGAGACCCAGTACTTC. It is translated as CASSQDAVTQETQYF. The chain carries TRBV4-1 and TRBJ2-5; no clear D. The germline V gene has CDR1 MGHRA and CDR2 YSYEKL. The CDR3 sequence is 15 residues long. V dropped 0 bases and J dropped 2 bases, with 10 bases sitting between them.

The chain recombines TRBV9 with TRBJ2-1, with 8 nucleotides matching TRBD2. CDR3 size: 15 residues. The ends lost 6 bases at V and 0 bases at J; junction bases unmatched: 5. The germline CDR1 and CDR2 sequences are SGDLS and YYNGEE. The CDR3, as DNA: TGTGCCAGCACCGGGAGCGGGAGCTCCTACAATGAGCAGTTCTTC. It yields the protein CASTGSGSSYNEQFF.

The chain links TRBV19 to TRBJ1-5; tentatively, D is TRBD1 (6 bases). Per germline, CDR1 LNHDA and CDR2 SQIVND (reference sequence). V was clipped by 10 bases and J by 1 base, with 11 bases between them. The CDR3 spans 13 residues. The DNA of the CDR3 is TGTGCCACTAGACAGGTGAGCAATCAGCCCCAGCATTTT. Its translation: CATRQVSNQPQHF.

The chain has TRBV4-1 and TRBJ2-3, with 9 bases that match TRBD2. The V segment lost 1 base and the J segment 3 bases; nucleotides outside the gene matches: 2. The CDR3 has 15 residues. Germline CDR1 and CDR2: MGHRA and YSYEKL. The CDR3 DNA follows: TGCGCCAGCAGCCAAGTACTAGCGGGTACAGATACGCAGTATTTT. Protein product: CASSQVLAGTDTQYF.

The chain has TRBV18 and TRBJ1-2; no clear D. V lost 3 bases, J lost 4 bases, and 9 bases lay in between. Germline CDR1 is KGHSH and CDR2 is LQKENI. The length of the CDR3 is 13 residues. The CDR3 spells CASSPLDGYGYTF. In DNA, the CDR3 is TGTGCCAGCTCACCTTTGGACGGCTATGGCTACACCTTC.

DNA for the CDR3: TGTGCCAGCGGTCGGGGGGGGCAAGGGTCCAATGAGCAGTTCTTC. It specifies CASGRGGQGSNEQFF. The chain carries TRBV27 and TRBJ2-1, with TRBD2 identical over 8 bases. This CDR3 comprises 15 residues. Germline V gives CDR1 MNHEY, CDR2 SMNVEV (reference sequence). J gave up 6 bases and V 8 bases, and 12 bases lay outside the gene matches.

In nucleotides, the CDR3 is TGTGCCAGCAGCGCCCTCCCCGGGGATGAGCAGTTCTTC. Protein: CASSALPGDEQFF. The V call is TRBV9, the J call TRBJ2-1; D possibly corresponds to TRBD2 (5 bases). The CDR3 extends over 13 amino acids. The V and J ends lost 3 bases and 8 bases respectively, with 12 bases between them. From germline, CDR1 is SGDLS and CDR2 YYNGEE.

The chain recombines TRBV27 with TRBJ1-2; D unclear. Germline V gene sequence: CDR1 MNHEY, CDR2 SMNVEV (reference sequence). V was shortened by 2 bases and J by 4 bases, with 17 bases between the two germline ends. The CDR3 has 16 residues. The CDR3 bases are TGTGCCAGCAGTTTACGACCCCGCTTCAACCTCTATGGCTACACCTTC. This gives the protein CASSLRPRFNLYGYTF.

This sequence joins TRBV27 and TRBJ2-4, with TRBD2 as a possible D gene (5 bases). Germline values: CDR1 MNHEY, CDR2 SMNVEV (reference sequence). Trimming left V 3 bases short and J 0 bases short, with 9 bases between. This CDR3 comprises 15 residues. The CDR3: CASSLDGLAKNIQYF. The CDR3 DNA is TGTGCCAGCAGTTTGGACGGACTAGCCAAAAACATTCAGTACTTC.

The V gene is TRBV6-1, the J gene TRBJ2-3; possible D gene TRBD1, 6 bases. CDR3 size: 15 residues. Germline-derived CDR1 and CDR2 are MNHNS and SASEGT. V was trimmed by 2 bases and J by 0 bases, leaving 9 bases between them. The DNA of the CDR3 is TGTGCCAGCAGTGAAACAGGGCACAGCACAGATACGCAGTATTTT. It translates to CASSETGHSTDTQYF.

In its sample, this clone was seen a few times. This chain connects TRBV6-6 to TRBJ1-5; no reliable D call. Between the trimmed V and J ends, which lost 6 bases and 6 bases, there was a span of 9 bases. Germline CDR1 and CDR2: MNHNY and SVGAGI (reference sequence). The CDR3 totals 12 residues. CDR3 loop: CASSLARQPQHF. For the CDR3, the DNA is TGTGCCAGCAGCCTAGCCCGTCAGCCCCAGCATTTT.

The chain joins TRBV28 to TRBJ2-7; D may correspond to TRBD1 or TRBD2 (5 bases each). Germline assignment: CDR1 MDHEN and CDR2 SYDVKM. Trimming pared 3 bases from V and 6 bases from J, leaving 12 bases between. The CDR3 has 13 amino acids. CDR3 sequence: CASSFFSGAEQYF. CDR3 nucleotide sequence: TGTGCCAGCAGTTTTTTCTCCGGGGCCGAGCAGTACTTC.

V and J are TRBV6-6 and TRBJ1-2; D ambiguous. The CDR3 has 15 amino acids. Germline CDR1 and CDR2: MNHNY and SVGAGI (reference sequence). Trimming took 2 bases from V and 8 from J, leaving 18 bases between them. CDR3 loop: CASSYNSDGISGYTF. CDR3 in DNA: TGTGCCAGCAGTTACAATAGCGACGGGATCTCGGGCTACACCTTC.

The chain has TRBV11-2 and TRBJ2-7, with D possibly being TRBD1 (6 bases). Trimming shortened V by 0 bases and J by 3 bases, and 12 bases separated the two germline ends. The germline V gene encodes CDR1 SGHAT and CDR2 FQNNGV. This CDR3 has 15 amino acids. In nucleotides, the CDR3 is TGTGCCAGCAGCTTAGATAGGAAGGGGGTCTACGAGCAGTACTTC. This translates into CASSLDRKGVYEQYF.

The chain uses TRBV30 and TRBJ1-1; 11 nucleotides match TRBD1. The CDR3 is made up of 14 amino acids. V shed 8 bases, J shed 1 base, and the junction held 6 bases outside the gene matches. Per the germline V gene, CDR1 is GTSNPN and CDR2 is SVGIG (reference sequence). Written as DNA, the CDR3 is TGTGCCATGGACAGGGGGCCTGAGAACACTGAAGCTTTCTTT. Translated: CAMDRGPENTEAFF.

This sequence joins TRBV7-9 and TRBJ2-5, with D uncertain. The CDR3 sequence is 15 residues long. Per germline, CDR1 SEHNR and CDR2 FQNEAQ (reference sequence). V was clipped by 2 bases and J by 5 bases, with 15 bases between them. In nucleotides, the CDR3 is TGTGCCAGCAGCTTAAATGTGAATCTGGGGGAGACCCAGTACTTC. This codes for CASSLNVNLGETQYF.

This chain joins TRBV11-2 and TRBJ2-1; 8 nucleotides align to TRBD1. The CDR3 extends over 15 amino acids. V dropped 0 bases and J dropped 5; count of bases not matched to a gene: 3. Germline V lookup: CDR1 SGHAT, CDR2 FQNNGV. DNA of the CDR3: TGTGCCAGCAGCTTAGATTGGGGACAGGACAATGAGCAGTTCTTC. It encodes CASSLDWGQDNEQFF.